This T cell receptor (beta chain) was observed in a study of regulatory T cells in long-lasting Graves disease. For the study at large: Graves' patients with a new diagnosis had received antithyroid drugs under 3 months.

With V trimmed by 4 bases and J by 2 bases, 8 bases remained unmatched. Germline values: CDR1 DFQATT, CDR2 SNEGSKA (reference sequence). This CDR3 comprises 14 residues. This clonotype was detected ten times or more. Through Arm-PCR of CDR3 regions and iRepertoire HTBI primers, TCR beta libraries were built. Via MiXCR, TCRdb re-called the multiplex PCR reads, giving one row per CDR3 protein. The data contain around 480,000 distinct CDR3 sequences, 15% to 20% of them singletons. The sample's time point: newly diagnosed GD, antithyroid drugs for less than 3 months. With RNA extracted from PBMCs as input, the TCR library was made. These same data were also listed under a study on T cells in Graves' hyperthyroidism and ophthalmopathy.

The chain uses TRBV20-1 and TRBJ2-7; TRBD1 agrees at 7 bases. The TCR sequence derives from a woman aged 35 to 59 with Graves disease. The sequences come from peripheral blood mononuclear cells (PBMCs), collected at new diagnosis, from a patient treated with antithyroid drugs. The CDR3 protein is CSATRQGIPYEQYF. The CDR3 region has the DNA TGCAGTGCTACTAGACAGGGAATTCCCTACGAGCAGTACTTC.